These 11 T cell receptor beta chains originate from one sample sequenced in a study of cytomegalovirus exposure and HLA in healthy donors. PCR involved 60 Vbeta and 13 Jbeta primers. The data were produced by immunoSEQ multiplex PCR, yet TCRdb's version contains in-frame clones alone and is incomplete. The sample has 180,000 or so clones; about 9% are singletons. Input material: PBMCs. The origin of the receptors is a woman in her twenties or thirties in good health and CMV-seropositive.

This clone has more than one count but fewer than ten. The rearrangement links TRBV12-5 to TRBJ2-7, with TRBD1 identical over 8 bases. Germline lookup yields CDR1 LGHNT and CDR2 FRNRAP. V lost 0 bases to trimming and J lost 7 bases; unmatched junction nucleotides: 2. The CDR3 spans 13 residues. The CDR3 coding sequence is TGTGCTAGTGGTTTGGTACAGGGGGAAGAGCAGTACTTC. This translates into CASGLVQGEEQYF.

This clone was seen a handful of times. This chain joins TRBV9 and TRBJ2-3, with 7 bases that match TRBD2. The CDR3 covers 15 residues. Germline CDR1 reads SGDLS; CDR2 reads YYNGEE. Trimming at V came to 1 base and at J to 2 bases, leaving 4 bases not matched to a gene. The CDR3 spells CASSVPSGNTDTQYF. CDR3 sequence (DNA): TGTGCCAGCAGCGTACCTAGCGGAAACACAGATACGCAGTATTTT.

The chain has TRBV29-1 and TRBJ2-2; D is unclear. The CDR3 sequence is 11 residues long. Trimming stripped 6 bases from V and 3 bases from J, with 5 bases between. CDR1 is SQVTM and CDR2 is ANQGSEA in the germline V gene. In nucleotides, the CDR3 is TGCAGCGTCTATCACACCGGGGAGCTGTTTTTT. Translation: CSVYHTGELFF.

In this sample, this clone turned up a few times. Within the sample, other DNA sequences also encode this same CDR3. This sequence joins TRBV7-9 and TRBJ2-1, with D perhaps TRBD1 (5 bases). Germline-derived CDR1 and CDR2 are SEHNR and FQNEAQ (reference sequence). The CDR3 is 14 residues long. Trimming shortened V by 5 bases and J by 1 base, and 9 bases separated the two germline ends. The CDR3 loop is CASSLTVSYNEQFF. Written as DNA, the CDR3 is TGTGCCAGCAGCCTGACAGTTTCCTACAATGAGCAGTTCTTC.

As to this clone: The same CDR3 can be traced to other DNA sequences in this sample. The chain carries TRBV6-1 and TRBJ1-1; 9 bases fit TRBD1. The CDR3 has 15 residues. V gave up 3 bases and J gave up 3 bases; unmatched junction bases: 5. The germline V gene encodes CDR1 MNHNS and CDR2 SASEGT. Here the CDR3 reads CASSEPRDRDTEAFF. In nucleotides, the CDR3 is TGTGCCAGCAGTGAGCCCCGGGACAGGGACACTGAAGCTTTCTTT.

CDR3 nucleotides: TGTGCCAGCTCACCGGACAGGGTAGATGGCTACACCTTC. Amino acids: CASSPDRVDGYTF. The rearrangement uses TRBV18 and TRBJ1-2; 8 positions agree with TRBD1. CDR3 length: 13 amino acids. Trimming at V came to 3 bases and at J to 6 bases, leaving 3 bases not matched to a gene. Germline CDR1 reads KGHSH; CDR2 reads LQKENI.

The V call is TRBV14, the J call TRBJ2-7, with D uncertain. The V gene lost 1 base and the J gene lost 3 bases, with 10 bases spanning the gap. This CDR3 has 14 amino acids. Per germline, CDR1 SGHDN and CDR2 FVKESK. CDR3 in DNA: TGTGCCAGCAGCCAAGGGCCTTATAACTACGAGCAGTACTTC. Its translation is CASSQGPYNYEQYF.

This clone was observed a handful of times. The CDR3 DNA is TGTGCCAGCTCACCAAGGTTGACAGGGGTCACTGAAGCTTTCTTT. This encodes CASSPRLTGVTEAFF. V and J are TRBV18 and TRBJ1-1, with 8 bases aligning to TRBD1. CDR1 is KGHSH, CDR2 LQKENI, per germline. The ends lost 2 bases at V and 4 bases at J; junction bases unmatched: 6. The CDR3 extends over 15 amino acids. The full variable domain, its missing parts supplied by reference TRBV18 and TRBJ1-1, is NAGVMQNPRHLVRRRGQEARLRCSPMKGHSHVYWYRQLPEEGLKFMVYLQKENIIDESGMPKERFSAEFPKEGPSILRIQQVVRGDSAAYFCASSPRLTGVTEAFFGQGTRLTVV.

This clone was counted only a few times. The V call is TRBV6-1, the J call TRBJ1-4; possible D gene TRBD1, 6 bases. Trimming removed 3 bases at V and 6 bases at J, with 14 bases between. Germline assignment: CDR1 MNHNS and CDR2 SASEGT. CDR3 length: 15 amino acids. The CDR3 DNA reads as TGTGCCAGCAGTGACCCGCGGGGGGGCTATGAAAAACTGTTTTTT. Protein: CASSDPRGGYEKLFF.

The J gene is TRBJ2-7, the V gene TRBV4-1; TRBD2 matches 7 bases. Trimming took 4 bases from V and 9 from J; bases not matched to a gene: 9. Germline-derived CDR1 and CDR2 are MGHRA and YSYEKL. The CDR3 loop spans 13 amino acids. CDR3 bases: TGCGCCAGCAGCCCCGGGGAGGGGAGGGGGCAGTACTTC. This translates into CASSPGEGRGQYF.

This clone came up a few times. The rearrangement joins TRBV5-4 to TRBJ1-2; a possible D gene is TRBD1 (6 bases). CDR1 is SGHNT and CDR2 is YYREEE in the germline V gene (reference sequence). The CDR3 has 13 residues. The germline V and J ends were trimmed by 3 bases and 8 bases, with 14 bases remaining between them. CDR3 in amino acids: CASSSRAGEGYTF. The CDR3 coding sequence is TGTGCCAGCAGCTCTCGGGCAGGGGAAGGCTACACCTTC.